One sample yielded the 30 T cell receptor beta chains listed below, sequenced in a study of CD8+ T cells in alopecia areata. TCR sequencing used cDNA made by reverse transcription of extracted RNA. Assay: immunoSEQ multiplex PCR; the TCRdb copy retains only in-frame clones and omits some. Among some 150,000 clones listed, around half were seen once. The source material was CD8+ T cells sorted from blood, sampled at week 0. Receptors were obtained from a human donor with alopecia areata.

The V gene is TRBV29-1, the J gene TRBJ2-3, with 9 bases aligning to TRBD2. Unmatched junction bases numbered 7, after V lost 0 bases and J lost 3 bases. The CDR3 totals 16 residues. The germline gives CDR1 SQVTM, CDR2 ANQGSEA. CDR3 amino acids: CSVEDDSRGGTDTQYF. The CDR3 bases are TGCAGCGTTGAAGATGATTCGCGGGGGGGAACAGATACGCAGTATTTT.

CDR3: CASRHRGEHGYTF. Written as DNA, the CDR3 is TGTGCCAGCAGACACAGGGGGGAACATGGCTACACCTTC. V and J are TRBV14 and TRBJ1-2, with 8 nucleotides matching TRBD1. V gave up 6 bases and J gave up 6 bases; unmatched junction bases: 6. The germline V gene has CDR1 SGHDN and CDR2 FVKESK. There are 13 residues in the CDR3.

This clone has just one count. The J gene is TRBJ2-2, the V gene TRBV9; D is unclear. This CDR3 has 16 residues. With 4 bases removed from V and 4 bases from J, the gap between germline ends came to 17 bases. The V gene's germline CDR1 is SGDLS and CDR2 YYNGEE. The CDR3 loop is CASSPHSLMSTGELFF. CDR3 nucleotides: TGTGCCAGCAGCCCCCACTCCTTGATGAGCACCGGGGAGCTGTTTTTT.

This clone was seen only a few times. This chain uses TRBV25-1 with TRBJ1-3, with D hard to call. The CDR3 loop spans 13 amino acids. The germline CDR1 and CDR2 sequences are MGHDK and SYGVNS. V gave up 3 bases and J gave up 8 bases, with 11 bases separating them. The CDR3 protein is CASSEGYGYTIYF. In DNA, the CDR3 is TGTGCCAGCAGTGAGGGCTACGGCTACACCATATATTTT.

V is TRBV29-1 and J is TRBJ2-7; weak D call: TRBD2 (6 bases). Trimming pared 4 bases from V and 3 bases from J, leaving 16 bases between. Germline V gene data show CDR1 as SQVTM and CDR2 as ANQGSEA. The CDR3 loop spans 14 amino acids. The CDR3 region has the DNA TGCAGCGTTGTAGGGACTCAGGGTTTCTACGAGCAGTACTTC. This encodes CSVVGTQGFYEQYF.

The chain recombines TRBV29-1 with TRBJ1-2; D uncertain. The germline CDR1 and CDR2 sequences are SQVTM and ANQGSEA. Trimming took off 7 bases at V and 8 bases at J, with 14 bases between the two ends. The CDR3 runs 11 residues. DNA of the CDR3: TGCAGCGCCCATTGGGATGGCGGCTACACCTTC. Its translation: CSAHWDGGYTF. Filled out from reference TRBV29-1 and TRBJ1-2, the complete variable domain reads SAVISQKPSRDICQRGTSLTIQCQVDSQVTMMFWYRQQPGQSLTLIATANQGSEATYESGFVIDKFPISRPNLTFSTLTVSNMSPEDSSIYLCSAHWDGGYTFGSGTRLTVV.

The CDR3 spells CASSGSKSGANVLTF. CDR3 nucleotides: TGTGCCAGCAGCGGGAGCAAATCTGGGGCCAACGTCCTGACTTTC. This chain links TRBV9 with TRBJ2-6, with D hard to call. Germline-derived CDR1 and CDR2 are SGDLS and YYNGEE. The V gene lost 3 bases and the J gene lost 1 base, with 8 bases spanning the gap. CDR3 length equals 15 residues. Full variable domain (remainder filled in from reference TRBV9 and TRBJ2-6): DSGVTQTPKHLITATGQRVTLRCSPRSGDLSVYWYQQSLDQGLQFLIQYYNGEERAKGNILERFSAQQFPDLHSELNLSSLELGDSALYFCASSGSKSGANVLTFGAGSRLTVL.

The chain joins TRBV25-1 to TRBJ1-1; tentative D call: TRBD1 (6 bases). The CDR3 totals 14 residues. Trimming removed 5 bases from V and 3 bases from J, with 13 bases in between. Germline V gene sequence: CDR1 MGHDK, CDR2 SYGVNS. Written as DNA, the CDR3 is TGTGCCAGCAGTCATTCAGAGGGGGACACTGAAGCTTTCTTT. Protein product: CASSHSEGDTEAFF.

The chain combines TRBV29-1 with TRBJ1-1; 7 nucleotides align to TRBD1. CDR3 length: 13 amino acids. Germline trimming cut 7 bases from V and 2 bases from J; bases unmatched to any gene: 7. Germline V gene data show CDR1 as SQVTM and CDR2 as ANQGSEA. The CDR3 is CSASGQYNTEAFF. The CDR3 bases are TGCAGCGCTTCGGGACAGTATAACACTGAAGCTTTCTTT.

This clone was counted only a few times. The CDR3 region has the DNA TGTGCCAGCAGCTCCCACAGTTCACCCCTCCACTTT. Its protein is CASSSHSSPLHF. This rearrangement joins TRBV9 to TRBJ1-6, with D hard to call. The CDR3 is 12 residues long. Trimming removed 4 bases at V and 9 bases at J, with 8 bases between. Germline V lookup: CDR1 SGDLS, CDR2 YYNGEE.

This clone was found a few times. V gene TRBV28 combines with J gene TRBJ2-7; TRBD1 might be the D (6 bases). Germline CDR1 and CDR2: MDHEN and SYDVKM. CDR3 length equals 14 residues. The V end was cut by 3 bases, the J end by 3 bases, with 12 bases between. CDR3 loop: CASSLTGDYYEQYF. The CDR3 nucleotides read TGTGCCAGCAGTTTGACAGGCGACTACTACGAGCAGTACTTC. Full variable domain (missing parts from reference TRBV28 and TRBJ2-7): DVKVTQSSRYLVKRTGEKVFLECVQDMDHENMFWYRQDPGLGLRLIYFSYDVKMKEKGDIPEGYSVSREKKERFSLILESASTNQTSMYLCASSLTGDYYEQYFGPGTRLTVT.

This clone was detected many times. The chain combines TRBV7-8 with TRBJ2-1; 13 nucleotides line up with TRBD2. Trimming removed 5 bases from V and 9 bases from J; junction bases left unmatched: 4. Germline CDR1 reads SGHVS; CDR2 reads FQNEAQ. This CDR3 region has 14 residues. Written as DNA, the CDR3 is TGTGCCAGCAGCCCAGGACTAGCGGGGGTTGAGCAGTTCTTC. Its translation: CASSPGLAGVEQFF. Variable domain in full (rest from reference TRBV7-8 and TRBJ2-1): GAGVSQSPRYKVAKRGQDVALRCDPISGHVSLFWYQQALGQGPEFLTYFQNEAQLDKSGLPSDRFFAERPEGSVSTLKIQRTQQEDSAVYLCASSPGLAGVEQFFGPGTRLTVL.

This clone showed up just a few times. The V and J genes are TRBV29-1 and TRBJ2-7; D could derive from TRBD1 or TRBD2 (6 bases each). The germline gives CDR1 SQVTM, CDR2 ANQGSEA. The CDR3 contains 12 residues. V was trimmed by 7 bases and J by 6 bases, leaving 16 bases between them. This CDR3 reads CSAASGEAEQYF. CDR3 DNA sequence: TGCAGCGCGGCTTCAGGGGAGGCCGAGCAGTACTTC.

The rearrangement uses TRBV14 and TRBJ1-2; TRBD1 aligns across 8 bases. With V trimmed by 2 bases and J by 3 bases, 8 bases remained unmatched. The CDR3 consists of 16 residues. Germline assignment: CDR1 SGHDN and CDR2 FVKESK. The CDR3 loop is CASSQHAGQGYYGYTF. The CDR3 coding sequence is TGTGCCAGCAGCCAACATGCTGGACAGGGCTACTATGGCTACACCTTC.

The J gene is TRBJ2-1, the V gene TRBV29-1, with D perhaps matching TRBD2 (5 bases). V was shortened by 7 bases and J by 4 bases, with 8 bases between the two germline ends. The CDR3 spans 11 residues. CDR1 is SQVTM, CDR2 ANQGSEA, per germline. For the CDR3, the DNA is TGCAGCGGCACGGGATACAATGAGCAGTTCTTC. Protein sequence: CSGTGYNEQFF.

This chain's CDR3 is CASSVGGESSYEQYF. The CDR3 nucleotides are TGTGCCAGCAGCGTAGGAGGGGAGTCCTCTTACGAGCAGTACTTC. The V and J genes are TRBV9 and TRBJ2-7; D tentatively reads TRBD1 or TRBD2 (5 bases each). There are 15 residues in the CDR3. The V gene lost 0 bases and the J gene lost 4 bases, with 14 bases spanning the gap. Germline CDR1 SGDLS, CDR2 YYNGEE.

The chain carries TRBV9 and TRBJ2-5; D is perhaps TRBD1 (5 bases). The germline CDR1 and CDR2 sequences are SGDLS and YYNGEE. The CDR3 totals 15 residues. The V end lost 4 bases, the J end lost 0 bases, and 13 bases lay between the germline ends. The CDR3 nucleotides are TGTGCCAGCAGCCTCTCTGGGGCGAACCAAGAGACCCAGTACTTC. It encodes CASSLSGANQETQYF.

The V gene is TRBV5-4, the J gene TRBJ1-1; a weak D match, TRBD1 (6 bases). CDR3 length equals 16 residues. The germline V gene has CDR1 SGHNT and CDR2 YYREEE (reference sequence). Trimming shortened V by 2 bases and J by 1 base, and 15 bases separated the two germline ends. The CDR3 nucleotides are TGTGCCAGCAGCTTAAGCCTACAGGGCTCGAACACTGAAGCTTTCTTT. Translated, it gives CASSLSLQGSNTEAFF.

This chain links TRBV29-1 with TRBJ1-2; D not resolved. V was cut by 4 bases and J by 1 base, with 10 bases left in between. The CDR3 totals 13 residues. Looked up from germline, CDR1 is SQVTM and CDR2 is ANQGSEA. The CDR3 region has the DNA TGCAGCGTTGTCGACACTATTAACTATGGCTACACCTTC. It encodes CSVVDTINYGYTF.

The chain combines TRBV2 with TRBJ1-1, with D possibly being TRBD1 (5 bases). The length of the CDR3 is 13 residues. V was trimmed by 1 base and J by 6 bases, leaving 9 bases between them. The germline V gene encodes CDR1 SNHLY and CDR2 FYNNEI. Here the CDR3 DNA reads TGTGCCAGCAGTGAAGAGGCACAGGCTGAAGCTTTCTTT. It encodes CASSEEAQAEAFF. Full variable domain (outside the CDR3, taken from reference TRBV2 and TRBJ1-1): EPEVTQTPSHQVTQMGQEVILRCVPISNHLYFYWYRQILGQKVEFLVSFYNNEISEKSEIFDDQFSVERPDGSNFTLKIRSTKLEDSAMYFCASSEEAQAEAFFGQGTRLTVV.

The chain is built from TRBV27 and TRBJ1-5; perhaps TRBD1 as D (5 bases). The germline CDR1 and CDR2 sequences are MNHEY and SMNVEV (reference sequence). This CDR3 comprises 13 residues. V dropped 5 bases and J dropped 9 bases, with 14 bases sitting between them. The CDR3 is CASSVGPGRPQHF. CDR3 DNA sequence: TGTGCCAGCAGTGTTGGCCCGGGGCGGCCCCAGCATTTT.

This clone showed up just a few times. The chain couples TRBV5-6 to TRBJ1-2, with D perhaps TRBD1 (5 bases). Germline V gene lookup returns CDR1 SGHDT and CDR2 YYEEEE. This CDR3 has 12 residues. Trimming pared 6 bases from V and 9 bases from J, leaving 15 bases between. For the CDR3, the DNA is TGTGCCAGCACCCCGGACCGGGGGAGCTACACCTTC. Its translation is CASTPDRGSYTF.

The sample holds a few counts of this clone. J is TRBJ2-7 and V is TRBV9, with TRBD2 matching over 10 bases. J lost 4 bases, V lost 4 bases, and 5 bases had no gene match. The CDR3 runs to 14 residues. Germline V CDR1 and CDR2: SGDLS, YYNGEE. In nucleotides, the CDR3 is TGTGCCAGCAGCTCCGGGACTAGCGATTACGAGCAGTACTTC. It codes for CASSSGTSDYEQYF.

The chain combines TRBV25-1 with TRBJ1-6, with 7 positions matching TRBD1. J lost 7 bases, V lost 3 bases, and 3 bases had no gene match. This CDR3 is built from 14 residues. CDR1 MGHDK and CDR2 SYGVNS come from the germline V gene. As DNA, the CDR3 is TGTGCCAGCAGTGAGGTCAGGGGGAATTCACCCCTCCACTTT. It yields the protein CASSEVRGNSPLHF.

The chain has TRBV7-2 and TRBJ2-7, with D unclear. This CDR3 has 10 residues. Trimming left V 5 bases short and J 6 bases short, with 5 bases between. Germline-derived CDR1 and CDR2 are SGHTA and FQGNSA. The CDR3 protein is CASSPSEQYF. The CDR3 DNA is TGTGCCAGCAGCCCGAGCGAGCAGTACTTC.

On this clone itself: The sample contains more than one DNA sequence encoding this CDR3. The rearrangement uses TRBV29-1 and TRBJ1-1; no firm D call. The CDR3 runs 11 residues. Germline values: CDR1 SQVTM, CDR2 ANQGSEA. The V and J ends lost 6 bases and 4 bases respectively, with 9 bases between them. The DNA for the CDR3 is TGCAGCGTCCTGGTGGGCACTGAAGCTTTCTTT. It is translated as CSVLVGTEAFF.

CDR3 bases: TGTGCCAGCTCACCCCCACTAGCACACAATGAGCAGTTCTTC. This sequence encodes CASSPPLAHNEQFF. The V call is TRBV18, the J call TRBJ2-1; TRBD2 might be the D (6 bases). This CDR3 is built from 14 residues. V was cut by 3 bases and J by 5 bases, with 11 bases left in between. CDR1 and CDR2 (germline): KGHSH, LQKENI.

Note on this clone: The junction differs from germline at one of its ends, possibly a read error. V and J are TRBV30 and TRBJ1-1; D is ambiguous. Germline lookup yields CDR1 GTSNPN and CDR2 SVGIG (reference sequence). The CDR3 contains 10 residues. CDR3 amino acids: CSCGEGEAFF. The CDR3 DNA sequence: TGTTCCTGTGGGGAGGGTGAAGCTTTCTTT.

The V gene is TRBV30, the J gene TRBJ1-2; TRBD1 might be the D (5 bases). CDR1 and CDR2 (germline): GTSNPN, SVGIG (reference sequence). V was clipped by 4 bases and J by 0 bases, with 15 bases between them. The CDR3 has 15 residues. CDR3 protein: CAWKDVSGPNYGYTF. For the CDR3, the DNA is TGTGCCTGGAAGGATGTATCGGGGCCTAACTATGGCTACACCTTC.

V usage is TRBV11-2 and J usage is TRBJ2-7; a possible D gene is TRBD2 (5 bases). With 4 bases removed from V and 0 bases from J, the gap between germline ends came to 7 bases. Germline V CDR1 and CDR2: SGHAT, FQNNGV. The CDR3 sequence is 13 residues long. This CDR3 is CASSSGGSYEQYF. The CDR3 DNA reads as TGTGCCAGCAGCTCTGGAGGCTCCTACGAGCAGTACTTC.